These 28 T cell receptor beta chains came from one sample sequenced in a study of OX40 agonist ivuxolimab in advanced cancers. Sequencing used immunoSEQ multiplex PCR; TCRdb keeps in-frame clones, though not all of them. Counted here are 75,000 to 100,000 clones, roughly 89% occurring once; the ten biggest clones make up roughly 0.5%. The material was CD4+ or CD8+ T cells sorted from blood, obtained in a trial of the OX40 agonist ivuxolimab. Source of these receptors: an adult with an advanced solid tumor such as melanoma, head and neck, liver or kidney cancer.

The chain employs TRBV28 and TRBJ2-2; D is unresolved. CDR3 length: 14 residues. Between the trimmed V and J ends, which lost 7 bases and 1 base, there was a span of 10 bases. Germline CDR1 and CDR2: MDHEN and SYDVKM. The DNA for the CDR3 is TGTGCCAGCACCCTTTCAGGGAACACCGGGGAGCTGTTTTTT. Translating gives CASTLSGNTGELFF.

The chain recombines TRBV7-7 with TRBJ1-1; D not resolved. CDR3 length: 12 amino acids. CDR1 SSHAT and CDR2 FNYEAQ come from the germline V gene (reference sequence). In DNA, the CDR3 is TGTGCTATTAAGGATGGAGTGGGAAAAGCTTTCTTT. Its protein product is CAIKDGVGKAFF.

The gene calls are TRBV5-1 and TRBJ1-1; possibly TRBD1 for D (6 bases). V dropped 3 bases and J dropped 0 bases, with 12 bases sitting between them. The CDR3 has 15 amino acids. Per germline, CDR1 SGHRS and CDR2 YFSETQ. CDR3 region: CASSSPQGLNTEAFF. The DNA of the CDR3 is TGCGCCAGCAGCTCCCCGCAGGGGTTGAACACTGAAGCTTTCTTT.

The CDR3 sequence: CASSQPGQRAFF. CDR3 bases: TGTGCCAGCAGCCAGCCCGGTCAGAGAGCTTTCTTT. The V gene is TRBV7-3, the J gene TRBJ1-1; no definite D call. CDR3 length: 12 residues. Trimming pared 5 bases from V and 10 bases from J, leaving 14 bases between. The germline V gene has CDR1 SGHTA and CDR2 FQGTGA.

A single count supports this clone. V is TRBV19 and J is TRBJ1-2; D is ambiguous. Germline lookup yields CDR1 LNHDA and CDR2 SQIVND (reference sequence). Trimming shortened V by 3 bases and J by 8 bases, and 13 bases separated the two germline ends. CDR3 length: 13 residues. The DNA of the CDR3 is TGTGCCAGTAGTATTAGCGGTCGGAGGGGCTACACCTTC. Encoded protein: CASSISGRRGYTF.

The chain combines TRBV29-1 with TRBJ2-6; no firm D call. This CDR3 is built from 14 residues. The V gene lost 2 bases and the J gene lost 2 bases, with 7 bases spanning the gap. Germline loops: CDR1 SQVTM, CDR2 ANQGSEA. Here the CDR3 DNA reads TGCAGCGTTGAAAAGAGCGCTGGGGCCAACGTCCTGACTTTC. Its protein product is CSVEKSAGANVLTF.

V usage is TRBV28 and J usage is TRBJ1-5, with D hard to call. In germline, CDR1 is MDHEN, CDR2 SYDVKM. The CDR3 contains 13 residues. Trimming took off 3 bases at V and 10 bases at J, with 13 bases between the two ends. CDR3 loop: CASSLEQPKPQHF. The CDR3 bases are TGTGCCAGCAGTTTGGAACAGCCGAAACCCCAGCATTTT.

The chain has TRBV2 and TRBJ2-5; D uncertain. Germline V lookup: CDR1 SNHLY, CDR2 FYNNEI. The CDR3 is 11 residues long. V was pared by 7 bases and J by 5 bases, with 8 bases between. CDR3 protein: CASNPRETQYF. DNA for the CDR3: TGTGCCAGCAACCCTAGGGAGACCCAGTACTTC. The whole variable domain, remainder taken from reference TRBV2 and TRBJ2-5, is EPEVTQTPSHQVTQMGQEVILRCVPISNHLYFYWYRQILGQKVEFLVSFYNNEISEKSEIFDDQFSVERPDGSNFTLKIRSTKLEDSAMYFCASNPRETQYFGPGTRLLVL.

The chain employs TRBV21-1 and TRBJ1-6. TRBV21-1 is given as a pseudogene. The CDR3 consists of 16 residues. For the CDR3, the DNA is TGTGCCAGCAGCAAAGAGGAAGGGTATCGGAATTCACCCCTCCACTTT. Translation gives CASSKEEGYRNSPLHF.

The CDR3 DNA is TGTGCCAGCAGCTCTTTGGGGTCTGGGGCCAACGTCCTGACTTTC. Translating it yields CASSSLGSGANVLTF. This rearrangement joins TRBV7-3 to TRBJ2-6; D is ambiguous. V dropped 4 bases and J dropped 1 base, with 8 bases sitting between them. This CDR3 region has 15 residues. The germline gives CDR1 SGHTA, CDR2 FQGTGA.

This clone was recorded once. V gene TRBV7-6 combines with J gene TRBJ2-1; TRBD2 matches 8 bases. After removal of 5 bases from V and 7 bases from J, the junction contained 10 bases not matched to a gene. The CDR3 loop spans 15 amino acids. Per the germline V gene, CDR1 is SGHVS and CDR2 is FNYEAQ. The DNA of the CDR3 is TGTGCCAGCAGCCAGGGGACTAGTGGGTTTAATGAGCAGTTCTTC. It is translated as CASSQGTSGFNEQFF.

The chain uses TRBV4-1 and TRBJ2-2, with TRBD2 identical over 11 bases. From germline, CDR1 is MGHRA and CDR2 YSYEKL. The CDR3 is 19 amino acids. V lost 0 bases, J lost 3 bases, and 9 bases stayed unmatched. CDR3 in amino acids: CASSQDPYSSGGYTGELFF. CDR3 nucleotide sequence: TGCGCCAGCAGCCAAGATCCCTACTCTAGCGGGGGGTACACCGGGGAGCTGTTTTTT.

This clone was found a few times. The chain couples TRBV11-2 to TRBJ2-2; no clear D gene. The CDR3 loop spans 13 amino acids. CDR1 and CDR2 (germline): SGHAT, FQNNGV. The germline V and J ends were trimmed by 5 bases and 4 bases, with 8 bases remaining between them. The CDR3 spells CASSPVTTGELFF. The DNA for the CDR3 is TGTGCCAGCAGCCCCGTCACCACCGGGGAGCTGTTTTTT.

V gene TRBV29-1 combines with J gene TRBJ2-2; D gene uncertain. This CDR3 contains 14 residues. Germline V gives CDR1 SQVTM, CDR2 ANQGSEA. The V end lost 5 bases, the J end lost 5 bases, and 15 bases lay between the germline ends. CDR3 sequence: CSVRVVTETGELFF. The CDR3 DNA follows: TGCAGCGTTCGTGTGGTCACCGAGACCGGGGAGCTGTTTTTT.

V and J are TRBV7-2 and TRBJ1-2; D is perhaps TRBD1 (5 bases). Trimming shortened V by 3 bases and J by 4 bases, and 15 bases separated the two germline ends. The germline V gene encodes CDR1 SGHTA and CDR2 FQGNSA. The CDR3 contains 15 residues. This chain's CDR3 is CASSFSATDLYGYTF. As DNA, the CDR3 is TGTGCCAGCAGCTTTAGTGCGACAGACCTCTATGGCTACACCTTC.

This rearrangement joins TRBV27 to TRBJ2-7; perhaps TRBD1 as D (6 bases). Trimming stripped 3 bases from V and 6 bases from J, with 15 bases between. The germline CDR1 and CDR2 sequences are MNHEY and SMNVEV (reference sequence). The CDR3 extends over 14 amino acids. This CDR3 is CASSFGTGKGEQYF. The CDR3 nucleotides read TGTGCCAGCAGTTTCGGAACAGGGAAGGGCGAGCAGTACTTC.

The rearrangement uses TRBV5-1 and TRBJ1-4, with a possible D match to TRBD1 (5 bases). Germline V gene sequence: CDR1 SGHRS, CDR2 YFSETQ. The ends were cut back, 4 bases at V and 0 bases at J, with 13 bases in the middle. This CDR3 region has 16 residues. Here the CDR3 DNA reads TGCGCCAGCAGCGCCGGGACTTACGCAACTAATGAAAAACTGTTTTTT. Protein product: CASSAGTYATNEKLFF.

The chain is built from TRBV10-3 and TRBJ2-3; tentatively, D is TRBD1 or TRBD2 (5 bases each). The germline V gene encodes CDR1 ENHRY and CDR2 SYGVKD. The germline V and J ends were trimmed by 5 bases and 4 bases, with 16 bases remaining between them. The CDR3 sequence is 15 residues long. This CDR3 is CAISREGAYSDTQYF. Here the CDR3 DNA reads TGTGCCATCAGTCGGGAAGGGGCTTATTCAGATACGCAGTATTTT.

The chain recombines TRBV7-9 with TRBJ2-7; 13 bases align to TRBD2. V trimming: 4 bases; J trimming: 3 bases; junction bases outside the gene matches: 6. Germline assignment: CDR1 SEHNR and CDR2 FQNEAQ (reference sequence). This CDR3 has 16 amino acids. DNA for the CDR3: TGTGCCAGCAGCTCGACTAGCGGGGGGAATGTCTACGAGCAGTACTTC. Protein: CASSSTSGGNVYEQYF.

This clone showed up just once. Other nucleotide sequences in the sample specify the same CDR3. The DNA for the CDR3 is TGTGCCAGCAGCTTCTCAGGGGATACTGAAGCTTTCTTT. Amino acids: CASSFSGDTEAFF. The chain recombines TRBV5-5 with TRBJ1-1; a weak D match, TRBD1 (6 bases). Deletions cut 2 bases from V and 5 bases from J, with 10 bases between. Per germline, CDR1 SGHKS and CDR2 YYEKEE (reference sequence). This CDR3 has 13 residues.

This clone came up once. The rearrangement links TRBV15 to TRBJ2-7, with D uncertain. Germline loops: CDR1 LNHNV, CDR2 YYDKDF (reference sequence). Trimming left V 0 bases short and J 1 base short, with 25 bases between. This CDR3 contains 20 residues. The CDR3, as DNA: TGTGCCACCAGCAGAGATAGGGCAGTCATTCCCTATTGGCGATCCTACGAGCAGTACTTC. It translates to CATSRDRAVIPYWRSYEQYF.

The rearrangement links TRBV7-8 to TRBJ1-1; the D is unclear. Germline CDR1 SGHVS, CDR2 FQNEAQ. This CDR3 region has 16 residues. Trimming cost V 5 bases and J 1 base, with 17 bases left between them. The CDR3 loop is CASSPSRRQRNTEAFF. The CDR3 coding sequence is TGTGCCAGCAGCCCGTCCCGACGGCAGAGGAACACTGAAGCTTTCTTT.

The chain recombines TRBV28 with TRBJ1-1, with D unclear. Looked up from germline, CDR1 is MDHEN and CDR2 is SYDVKM. This CDR3 is built from 12 residues. Trimming took off 7 bases at V and 1 base at J, with 7 bases between the two ends. CDR3 bases: TGTGCCAGCAACTATAGGAACACTGAAGCTTTCTTT. It yields the protein CASNYRNTEAFF.

The gene calls are TRBV4-2 and TRBJ1-2; D is uncertain. The CDR3 consists of 16 residues. V dropped 0 bases and J dropped 0 bases, with 11 bases sitting between them. Looked up from germline, CDR1 is LGHNA and CDR2 is YNFKEQ. This CDR3 is CASSQDPAFPNYGYTF. For the CDR3, the DNA is TGTGCCAGCAGCCAAGATCCAGCTTTTCCTAACTATGGCTACACCTTC.

V usage is TRBV5-7 and J usage is TRBJ1-5, with 9 nucleotides matching TRBD1. TRBV5-7 is given ORF status, its function remaining uncertain. Unmatched junction bases numbered 14, after V lost 2 bases and J lost 2 bases. The CDR3 has 19 residues. CDR3 in DNA: TGTGCCAGCAGCTTTTCCGGGACAGGGACGAGGCCCGGCAATCAGCCCCAGCATTTT. Its translation is CASSFSGTGTRPGNQPQHF.

The chain combines TRBV7-2 with TRBJ2-3; 7 bases are shared with TRBD1. Germline V gene lookup returns CDR1 SGHTA and CDR2 FQGNSA. V trimming: 5 bases; J trimming: 6 bases; junction bases outside the gene matches: 11. The CDR3 has 15 amino acids. The CDR3 loop is CASSPSGQPADTQYF. The CDR3 DNA reads TGTGCCAGCAGCCCTTCGGGACAGCCCGCGGATACGCAGTATTTT.

The chain joins TRBV4-2 to TRBJ2-3; unclear D gene. V was clipped by 1 base and J by 4 bases, with 18 bases between them. Looked up from germline, CDR1 is LGHNA and CDR2 is YNFKEQ. This CDR3 has 17 amino acids. The CDR3 protein is CASSQVSFGVGPDTQYF. CDR3 sequence (DNA): TGTGCCAGCAGCCAAGTATCTTTTGGGGTCGGGCCAGATACGCAGTATTTT.

This clone has just one count. The chain employs TRBV7-6 and TRBJ2-3; D might be TRBD1 (5 bases). Germline loops: CDR1 SGHVS, CDR2 FNYEAQ. The V gene lost 5 bases and the J gene lost 0 bases, with 6 bases spanning the gap. CDR3 length equals 13 residues. The CDR3 nucleotides read TGTGCCAGCAGCAGACAGAGCACAGATACGCAGTATTTT. Translated, it gives CASSRQSTDTQYF.